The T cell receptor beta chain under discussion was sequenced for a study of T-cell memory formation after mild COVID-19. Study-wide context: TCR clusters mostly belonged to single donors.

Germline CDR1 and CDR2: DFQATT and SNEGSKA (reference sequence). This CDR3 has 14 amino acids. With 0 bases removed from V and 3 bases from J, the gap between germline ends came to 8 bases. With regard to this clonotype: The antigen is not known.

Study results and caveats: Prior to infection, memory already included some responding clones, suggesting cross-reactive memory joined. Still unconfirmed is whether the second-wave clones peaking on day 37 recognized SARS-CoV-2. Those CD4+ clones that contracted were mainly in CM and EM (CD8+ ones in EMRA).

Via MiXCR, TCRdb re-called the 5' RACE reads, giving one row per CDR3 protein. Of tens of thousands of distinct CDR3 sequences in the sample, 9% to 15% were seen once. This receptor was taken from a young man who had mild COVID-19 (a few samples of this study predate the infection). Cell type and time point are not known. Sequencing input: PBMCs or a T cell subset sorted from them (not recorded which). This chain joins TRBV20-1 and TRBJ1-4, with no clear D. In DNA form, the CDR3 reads TGCAGTGCTAGAGACCCGGGCCCTAATGAAAAACTGTTTTTT. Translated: CSARDPGPNEKLFF.